This T cell receptor (beta chain) was identified during a study of ipilimumab plus nivolumab after autologous stem cell transplantation. Ipilimumab, 1 mg/kg, started 14 to 28 days after autologous transplant. Through week 26, nivolumab 3 mg/kg IV was given weeks 1, 4, 7, 10, then biweekly. The method was immunoSEQ multiplex PCR; TCRdb's version includes in-frame clones alone and lacks a portion of them. The data hold approximately 40,000 clones, with 90% to 95% observed a single time. The sequenced sample was PBMCs, obtained in a trial of ipilimumab plus nivolumab as post-transplant consolidation. This clonotype was obtained from a male donor with multiple myeloma.

CDR3 DNA: TGTGCCAGCAGCTTAGGCCCCGCGGGGGAGACCCAGTACTTC. The encoded protein is CASSLGPAGETQYF. The rearrangement uses TRBV7-2 and TRBJ2-5; maybe TRBD2 (6 bases). The germline V gene encodes CDR1 SGHTA and CDR2 FQGNSA. The CDR3 runs to 14 residues. V was cut by 1 base and J by 5 bases, with 11 bases left in between.